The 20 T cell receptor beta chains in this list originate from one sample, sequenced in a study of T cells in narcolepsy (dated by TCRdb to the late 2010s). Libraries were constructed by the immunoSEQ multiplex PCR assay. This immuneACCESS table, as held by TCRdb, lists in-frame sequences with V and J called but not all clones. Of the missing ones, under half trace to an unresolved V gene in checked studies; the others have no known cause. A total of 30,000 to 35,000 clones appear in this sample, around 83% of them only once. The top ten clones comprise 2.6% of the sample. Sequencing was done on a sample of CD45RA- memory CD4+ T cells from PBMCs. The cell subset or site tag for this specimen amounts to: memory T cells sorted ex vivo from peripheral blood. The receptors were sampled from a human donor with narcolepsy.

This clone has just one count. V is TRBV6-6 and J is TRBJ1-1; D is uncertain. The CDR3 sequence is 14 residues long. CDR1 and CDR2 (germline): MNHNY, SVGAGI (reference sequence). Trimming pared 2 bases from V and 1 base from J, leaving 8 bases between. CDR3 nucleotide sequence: TGTGCCAGCAGTTACGTGGGCTCGAACACTGAAGCTTTCTTT. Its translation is CASSYVGSNTEAFF.

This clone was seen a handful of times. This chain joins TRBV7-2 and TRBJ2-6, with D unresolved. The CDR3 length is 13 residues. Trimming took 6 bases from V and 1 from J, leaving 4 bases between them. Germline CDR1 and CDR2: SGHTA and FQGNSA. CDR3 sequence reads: CASSSSGANVLTF. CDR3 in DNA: TGTGCCAGCAGTTCTTCTGGGGCCAACGTCCTGACTTTC.

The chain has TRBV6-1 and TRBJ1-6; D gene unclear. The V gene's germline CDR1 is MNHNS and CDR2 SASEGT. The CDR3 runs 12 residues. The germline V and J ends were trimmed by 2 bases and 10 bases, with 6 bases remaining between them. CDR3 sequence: CASSEPSSPLHF. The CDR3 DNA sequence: TGTGCCAGCAGTGAACCCTCCTCACCCCTCCACTTT.

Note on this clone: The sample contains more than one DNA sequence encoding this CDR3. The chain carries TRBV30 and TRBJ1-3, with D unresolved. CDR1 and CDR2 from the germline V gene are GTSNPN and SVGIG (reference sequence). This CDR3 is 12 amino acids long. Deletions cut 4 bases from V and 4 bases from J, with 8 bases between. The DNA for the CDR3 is TGTGCCTGGACTCTAGTCGGAAACACCATATATTTT. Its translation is CAWTLVGNTIYF.

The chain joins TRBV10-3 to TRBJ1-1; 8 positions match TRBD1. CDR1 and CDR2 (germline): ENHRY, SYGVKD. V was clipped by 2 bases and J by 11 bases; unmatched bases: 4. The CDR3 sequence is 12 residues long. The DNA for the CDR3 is TGTGCCATCAGTGAGACAGGGGGGTCCGCTTTCTTT. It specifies CAISETGGSAFF.

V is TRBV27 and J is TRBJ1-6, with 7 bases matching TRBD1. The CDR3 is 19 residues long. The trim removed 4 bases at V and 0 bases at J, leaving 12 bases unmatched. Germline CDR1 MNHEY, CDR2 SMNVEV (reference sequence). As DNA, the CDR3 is TGTGCCAGCAGTTCCAGCCACAGGGGCCTACCCTCCTATAATTCACCCCTCCACTTT. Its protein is CASSSSHRGLPSYNSPLHF.

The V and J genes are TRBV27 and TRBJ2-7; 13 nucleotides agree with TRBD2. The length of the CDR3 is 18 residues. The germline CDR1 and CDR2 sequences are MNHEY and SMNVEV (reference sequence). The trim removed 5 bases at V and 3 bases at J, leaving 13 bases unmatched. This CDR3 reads CASSRVGTSGAPIYEQYF. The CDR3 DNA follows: TGTGCCAGCAGTCGCGTCGGGACTAGCGGGGCCCCGATCTACGAGCAGTACTTC.

The DNA of the CDR3 is TGTGCCAGCAGCTTAAAGGGGGGCCGGCAGTTCTTC. Its protein is CASSLKGGRQFF. The genes are TRBV5-4 and TRBJ2-1; D might be TRBD1 or TRBD2, each matching 6 bases. This CDR3 has 12 amino acids. CDR1 is SGHNT, CDR2 YYREEE, per germline (reference sequence). The V and J ends lost 2 bases and 12 bases respectively, with 12 bases between them.

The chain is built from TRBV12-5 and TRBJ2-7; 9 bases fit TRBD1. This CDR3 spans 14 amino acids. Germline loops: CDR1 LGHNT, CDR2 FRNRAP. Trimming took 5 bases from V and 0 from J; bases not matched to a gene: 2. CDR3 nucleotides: TGTGCTAGTGGTGTGGACAGGGGCTCCTACGAGCAGTACTTC. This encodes CASGVDRGSYEQYF. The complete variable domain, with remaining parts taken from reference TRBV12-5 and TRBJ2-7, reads DARVTQTPRHKVTEMGQEVTMRCQPILGHNTVFWYRQTMMQGLELLAYFRNRAPLDDSGMPKDRFSAEMPDATLATLKIQPSEPRDSAVYFCASGVDRGSYEQYFGPGTRLTVT.

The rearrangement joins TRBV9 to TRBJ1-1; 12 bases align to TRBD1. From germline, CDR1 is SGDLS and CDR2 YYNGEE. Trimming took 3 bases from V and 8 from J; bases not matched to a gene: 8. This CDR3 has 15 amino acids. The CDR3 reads CASSALGGTGGEAFF. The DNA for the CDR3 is TGTGCCAGCAGCGCCCTTGGTGGGACAGGGGGCGAAGCTTTCTTT.

This chain's CDR3 is CACGLLTDTQYF. The CDR3, as DNA: TGTGCCTGCGGCCTACTTACAGATACGCAGTATTTT. The chain links TRBV6-1 to TRBJ2-3, with D unclear. Between the trimmed V and J ends, which lost 11 bases and 3 bases, there was a span of 12 bases. The CDR3 loop spans 12 amino acids. The germline V gene has CDR1 MNHNS and CDR2 SASEGT.

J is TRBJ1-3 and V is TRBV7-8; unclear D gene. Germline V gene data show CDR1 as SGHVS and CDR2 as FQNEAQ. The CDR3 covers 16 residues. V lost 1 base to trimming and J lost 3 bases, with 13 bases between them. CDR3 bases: TGTGCCAGCAGCTTAGGTTCCGCACGGATTGGAAACACCATATATTTT. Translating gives CASSLGSARIGNTIYF.

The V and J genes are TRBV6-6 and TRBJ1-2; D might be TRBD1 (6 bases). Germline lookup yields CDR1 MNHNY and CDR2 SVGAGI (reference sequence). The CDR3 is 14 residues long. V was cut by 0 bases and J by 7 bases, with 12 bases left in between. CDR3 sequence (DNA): TGTGCCAGCAGTTACTCCTTGGGAGGGGGTGGCTACACCTTC. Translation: CASSYSLGGGGYTF.

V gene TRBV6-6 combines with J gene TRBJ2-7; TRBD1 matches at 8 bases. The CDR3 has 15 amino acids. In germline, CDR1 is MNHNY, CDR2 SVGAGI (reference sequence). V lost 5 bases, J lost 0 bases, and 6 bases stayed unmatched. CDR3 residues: CASSPRDRSSYEQYF. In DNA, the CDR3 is TGTGCCAGCAGTCCCCGGGACAGGAGCTCCTACGAGCAGTACTTC.

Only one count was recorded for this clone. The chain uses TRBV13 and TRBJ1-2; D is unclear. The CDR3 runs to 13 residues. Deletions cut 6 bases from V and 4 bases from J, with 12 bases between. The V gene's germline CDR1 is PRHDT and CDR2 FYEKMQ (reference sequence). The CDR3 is CASSYGSTYGYTF. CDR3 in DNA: TGTGCCAGCAGTTATGGATCGACCTATGGCTACACCTTC.

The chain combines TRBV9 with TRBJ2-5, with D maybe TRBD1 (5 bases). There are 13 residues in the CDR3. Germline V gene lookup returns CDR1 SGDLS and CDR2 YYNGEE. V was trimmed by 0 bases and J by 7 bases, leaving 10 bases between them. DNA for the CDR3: TGTGCCAGCAGCGTAGGGTGGGGCGGGACCCAGTACTTC. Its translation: CASSVGWGGTQYF.

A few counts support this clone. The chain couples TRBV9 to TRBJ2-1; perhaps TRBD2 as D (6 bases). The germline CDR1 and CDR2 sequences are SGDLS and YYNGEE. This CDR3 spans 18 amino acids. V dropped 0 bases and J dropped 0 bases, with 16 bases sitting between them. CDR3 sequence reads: CASSVARRRASSYNEQFF. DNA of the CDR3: TGTGCCAGCAGCGTAGCCCGCCGGAGGGCCAGCTCCTACAATGAGCAGTTCTTC.

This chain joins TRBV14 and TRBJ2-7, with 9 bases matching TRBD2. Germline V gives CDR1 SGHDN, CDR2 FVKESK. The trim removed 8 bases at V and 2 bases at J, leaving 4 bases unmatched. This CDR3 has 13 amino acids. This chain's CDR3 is CASASGITYEQYF. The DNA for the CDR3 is TGTGCCAGCGCTAGCGGGATAACCTACGAGCAGTACTTC.

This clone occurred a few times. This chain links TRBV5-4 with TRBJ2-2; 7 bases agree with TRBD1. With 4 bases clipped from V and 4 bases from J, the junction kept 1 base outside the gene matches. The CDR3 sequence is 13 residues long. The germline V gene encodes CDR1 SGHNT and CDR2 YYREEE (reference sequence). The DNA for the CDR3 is TGTGCCAGCAGCCGACAGGGCACCGGGGAGCTGTTTTTT. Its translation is CASSRQGTGELFF.

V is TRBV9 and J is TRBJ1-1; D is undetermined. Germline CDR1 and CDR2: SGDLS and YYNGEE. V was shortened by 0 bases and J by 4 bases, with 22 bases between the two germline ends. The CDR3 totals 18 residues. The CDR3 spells CASSVDLSTYHGGTEAFF. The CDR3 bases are TGTGCCAGCAGCGTAGATTTATCGACGTACCACGGTGGCACTGAAGCTTTCTTT.